A single sample gave rise to the 25 T cell receptor beta chains below, sequenced in a study of tumor and adjacent non-tumor tissue in lung cancer. Three rounds of nested PCR, following a modified ARM-PCR protocol, produced the TCRbeta library. TCRdb reanalysed the multiplex PCR reads using MiXCR and keeps one entry per CDR3 protein. This sample has approximately 120,000 distinct CDR3 sequences, with approximately 82% found just once. RNA was extracted from bulk tissue without any cell sorting. The specimen sequenced was lung tumor tissue. The receptors derive from an older woman with non-small cell lung cancer.

This clonotype appeared a few times. A read error may account for a junction end that differs from germline. The genes are TRBV4-3 and TRBJ1-2, with D possibly being TRBD1 (6 bases). The germline gives CDR1 LGHNA, CDR2 YSLEER. This CDR3 region has 17 residues. The CDR3 DNA follows: TGCGCCAGCAGCCAAGATCGAAGCGGGACAACTAACTATGGCTACATCTTC. Translated, it gives CASSQDRSGTTNYGYIF.

The rearrangement links TRBV4-1 to TRBJ2-1, with TRBD2 matching 11 bases. The J segment lost 3 bases and the V segment lost 0 bases, leaving 10 bases of the junction unmatched. CDR3 length: 19 amino acids. Germline CDR1 is MGHRA and CDR2 is YSYEKL. CDR3 loop: CASSQEVAGGLMGYNEQFF. The CDR3 DNA reads as TGCGCCAGCAGCCAAGAAGTAGCGGGAGGGCTTATGGGCTACAATGAGCAGTTCTTC.

A note on this clonotype: With a much larger clone just one base away, this may be a read error. V gene TRBV10-3 combines with J gene TRBJ1-5; 9 bases agree with TRBD1. Germline CDR1 ENHRY, CDR2 SYGVKD. With 10 bases clipped from V and 5 bases from J, the junction kept 6 bases outside the gene matches. There are 13 residues in the CDR3. DNA of the CDR3: TGTGCCAACAGCAGGACAGGGGATCAGCCCCAGCATTTT. Its protein product is CANSRTGDQPQHF.

About this clonotype: This may stem from a read error, because a much larger clone lies one nucleotide away. V and J are TRBV6-1 and TRBJ2-7, with D hard to call. The CDR3 contains 12 residues. Germline CDR1 is MNHNS and CDR2 is SASEGT. The CDR3 loop is CACSQSSYEQYF. CDR3 nucleotide sequence: TGTGCCTGCAGTCAAAGCTCCTACGAGCAGTACTTC.

The CDR3 reads CASSTRGLAGCDEQFF. The DNA for the CDR3 is TGTGCCAGCAGCACGAGGGGGCTAGCGGGTTGCGATGAGCAGTTCTTC. The chain carries TRBV11-1 and TRBJ2-1; D perhaps matches TRBD2 (8 bases). V lost 5 bases to trimming and J lost 8 bases, with 22 bases between them. CDR1 is SGHAT, CDR2 FQDESV, per germline (reference sequence). The CDR3 consists of 16 residues.

Turning to this clonotype: This is likely a read error, given that the CDR3 carries no conserved phenylalanine or tryptophan at its end. The V call is TRBV11-2, the J call TRBJ2-7; 7 bases are shared with TRBD1. V trimming: 7 bases; J trimming: 6 bases; junction bases outside the gene matches: 12. Germline CDR1 SGHAT, CDR2 FQNNGV. The CDR3 has 14 amino acids. This CDR3 is CASISSTGTAEQYL. CDR3 DNA sequence: TGTGCCAGCATCTCATCCACCGGGACAGCCGAGCAGTACTTA.

As concerns this clonotype: Mismatch with germline at one junction end may stem from a read error. The rearrangement joins TRBV11-3 to TRBJ1-1, with D uncertain. The length of the CDR3 is 15 residues. Germline V gene data show CDR1 as SGHNT and CDR2 as YENEEA. The chain's CDR3 is CASSLDSGRDAEVFF. The CDR3 bases are TGTGCCAGCAGCTTAGATTCGGGGAGAGATGCTGAAGTTTTCTTT. Full variable domain (missing parts from reference TRBV11-3 and TRBJ1-1): EAGVVQSPRYKIIEKKQPVAFWCNPISGHNTLYWYLQNLGQGPELLIRYENEEAVDDSQLPKDRFSAERLKGVDSTLKIQPAELGDSAVYLCASSLDSGRDAEVFFGQGTRLTVV.

A word on this clonotype: At one end the junction does not follow the germline gene, possibly because of a read error. The chain has TRBV11-3 and TRBJ1-3; possibly TRBD1 for D (6 bases). The germline gives CDR1 SGHNT, CDR2 YENEEA. This CDR3 is 15 amino acids long. The CDR3 loop reads CATRTDRMAGNTTYF. CDR3 DNA sequence: TGTGCCACCAGGACCGACAGGATGGCTGGAAACACCACATATTTT. The full variable domain, its missing parts supplied by reference TRBV11-3 and TRBJ1-3, is EAGVVQSPRYKIIEKKQPVAFWCNPISGHNTLYWYLQNLGQGPELLIRYENEEAVDDSQLPKDRFSAERLKGVDSTLKIQPAELGDSAVYLCATRTDRMAGNTTYFGEGSWLTVV.

As regards this clonotype: An end of the junction does not agree with germline; a read error may underlie this. The chain employs TRBV28 and TRBJ2-7, with D perhaps matching TRBD2 (5 bases). The CDR3 has 13 residues. Per the germline V gene, CDR1 is MDHEN and CDR2 is SYDVKM. The CDR3 loop reads CASIDGIIYEQYF. CDR3 nucleotides: TGCGCCAGCATAGACGGGATTATCTACGAGCAGTACTTC. The variable domain in full, with the rest retrieved from reference TRBV28 and TRBJ2-7, is DVKVTQSSRYLVKRTGEKVFLECVQDMDHENMFWYRQDPGLGLRLIYFSYDVKMKEKGDIPEGYSVSREKKERFSLILESASTNQTSMYLCASIDGIIYEQYFGPGTRLTVT.

Notes on this clonotype: This may stem from a read error, because a much larger clone lies one nucleotide away. This chain connects TRBV5-4 to TRBJ2-1; TRBD2 agrees at 8 bases. The CDR3 totals 15 residues. Germline loops: CDR1 SGHNT, CDR2 YYREEE (reference sequence). The ends lost 0 bases at V and 3 bases at J; junction bases unmatched: 2. For the CDR3, the DNA is TGTGCCAGCAGCTTGGCGGCGGGGGGCTACAATGAGCAGTTCTTC. Its translation is CASSLAAGGYNEQFF.

This CDR3 is CASKMEHQPQHF. Written as DNA, the CDR3 is TGTGCCAGCAAGATGGAGCATCAGCCCCAGCATTTT. The genes are TRBV6-1 and TRBJ1-5; D is ambiguous. V lost 7 bases and J lost 5, with 9 bases in between. The CDR3 runs to 12 residues. CDR1 and CDR2 from the germline V gene are MNHNS and SASEGT.

This rearrangement joins TRBV20-1 to TRBJ1-3; 10 bases are a match to TRBD1. The CDR3 runs to 14 residues. The germline V gene has CDR1 DFQATT and CDR2 SNEGSKA (reference sequence). CDR3 sequence: CNASSDRGWDTIYF. The DNA for the CDR3 is TGCAATGCCAGTTCGGACAGGGGGTGGGACACCATATATTTT.

There are many counts of this clonotype. The rearrangement uses TRBV5-6 and TRBJ2-1; a possible D gene is TRBD1 (5 bases). CDR1 and CDR2 (germline): SGHDT, YYEEEE. The CDR3 extends over 12 amino acids. Trimming removed 4 bases at V and 13 bases at J, with 15 bases between. CDR3 in amino acids: CASSTRQYKQFF. The DNA of the CDR3 is TGTGCCAGCAGCACAAGACAGTACAAACAGTTCTTC.

The sample holds many counts of this clonotype. The chain couples TRBV6-6 to TRBJ1-5; D uncertain. The CDR3 consists of 11 residues. Trimming pared 6 bases from V and 5 bases from J, leaving 5 bases between. Germline V CDR1 and CDR2: MNHNY, SVGAGI (reference sequence). The CDR3 protein is CASRMDQPQHF. The CDR3 coding sequence is TGTGCCAGCAGGATGGATCAGCCCCAGCATTTT.

This clonotype was counted at least ten times. The chain has TRBV5-4 and TRBJ1-5; D is uncertain. Trimming stripped 4 bases from V and 4 bases from J, with 9 bases between. Germline V lookup: CDR1 SGHNT, CDR2 YYREEE (reference sequence). This CDR3 is 13 amino acids long. The CDR3 DNA follows: TGTGCCAGCAGCCCTGACGGGAATCAGCCCCAGCATTTT. The encoded protein is CASSPDGNQPQHF.

This clonotype was detected ten times or more. The genes are TRBV29-1 and TRBJ1-2; perhaps TRBD1 as D (5 bases). From germline, CDR1 is SQVTM and CDR2 ANQGSEA. This CDR3 comprises 14 residues. V shed 4 bases and J shed 4 bases, with 16 bases lying between them. The CDR3 coding sequence is TGCAGCGTTGTAGGTGGAGGGGTCGGCTATGGCTACACCTTC. Translation gives CSVVGGGVGYGYTF.

V and J are TRBV10-2 and TRBJ2-7; the D is unclear. The V end lost 2 bases, the J end lost 5 bases, and 7 bases lay between the germline ends. The CDR3 is made up of 12 amino acids. Germline CDR1 WSHSY, CDR2 SAAADI. The CDR3 loop is CASSEGTNEQYF. The CDR3 DNA reads as TGCGCCAGCAGTGAGGGCACCAACGAGCAGTACTTC.

This sequence joins TRBV5-6 and TRBJ2-2; TRBD2 is a possible D gene (5 bases). Per the germline V gene, CDR1 is SGHDT and CDR2 is YYEEEE. Trimming removed 4 bases from V and 7 bases from J, with 23 bases in between. The CDR3 extends over 17 amino acids. CDR3 in DNA: TGTGCCAGCAGCCAACTGACCCTTTTGAGGGCGGGCGGGGAGCTGTTTTTT. Its protein product is CASSQLTLLRAGGELFF.

On this clonotype itself: A much bigger clone sits one base away, suggesting this may be a read error. This chain links TRBV12-3 or TRBV12-4 with TRBJ2-6; D is possibly TRBD1 (5 bases). This CDR3 is 14 amino acids long. As DNA, the CDR3 is TGTGCCAGCAGTTTAAGCTCTGGGGCCAGCGTCCTGACTTTC. As protein: CASSLSSGASVLTF.

Concerning this clonotype: The junction differs from germline at one of its ends, possibly a read error. This sequence joins TRBV11-2 and TRBJ2-1; TRBD2 matches 12 bases. CDR1 is SGHAT and CDR2 is FQNNGV in the germline V gene. CDR3 length: 17 residues. The CDR3 sequence: CAISLELTSGSHNERFF. CDR3 DNA sequence: TGCGCCATCAGTTTAGAGTTGACTAGCGGGAGCCACAATGAGCGGTTCTTC.

Of note for this clonotype: An end of the junction differs from the germline gene, which may be a read error. The chain is built from TRBV5-6 and TRBJ2-1; no definite D call. This CDR3 is 16 amino acids long. Germline assignment: CDR1 SGHDT and CDR2 YYEEEE. CDR3 in DNA: TGTGTCAGCAACCCTCTCCAGGTGGTCAATCACAACGAGCAGTTCTTC. This encodes CVSNPLQVVNHNEQFF.

The sample holds a few counts of this clonotype. The junction departs from germline at one end; a sequencing error may be responsible. This sequence joins TRBV11-2 and TRBJ2-7; D remains ambiguous. Germline CDR1 SGHAT, CDR2 FQNNGV. The CDR3 is 12 residues long. CDR3 nucleotides: TGTGCCTGCAGCTTATCTTCCGGGGAGCAGTACTTC. Translating it yields CACSLSSGEQYF.

Remarks on this clonotype: In this CDR3 the conserved last residue, phenylalanine or tryptophan, is missing, so a read error is likely. The DNA is omitted, as the CDR3 cannot be located on it reliably, and the CDR3 follows TCRdb's listing. The genes are TRBV5-4 and TRBJ2-6; the table's D call, TRBD1, has no DNA check behind it. 17 amino acids form the CDR3, both terminal residues included. Germline assignment: CDR1 SGHNT and CDR2 YYREEE (reference sequence). Here the CDR3 reads CASSLKITGSGANVLNS.

As to this clonotype: At one end, the junction sequence differs from germline, possibly due to a read error. This sequence joins TRBV11-3 and TRBJ2-7, with a possible D match to TRBD1 (6 bases). Germline V lookup: CDR1 SGHNT, CDR2 YENEEA. This CDR3 contains 12 residues. CDR3 coding DNA: TGTGCCAGGAGCCGGGACACTTGGAAGCAATACTTC. Its translation: CARSRDTWKQYF.

As to this clonotype: A read error may be the cause here, since a much bigger clone is one base away. The V gene is TRBV4-3, the J gene TRBJ1-6; the D gene is possibly TRBD1 (6 bases). This CDR3 region has 15 residues. Germline values: CDR1 LGHNA, CDR2 YSLEER. With 0 bases removed from V and 11 bases from J, the gap between germline ends came to 14 bases. Here the CDR3 reads CASSQEGRGRAPLHF. The CDR3 DNA sequence: TGCGCCAGCAGCCAAGAGGGCAGGGGCCGAGCACCCCTCCACTTT.